Presented here are 22 T cell receptor beta chains from one specimen sequenced in a study of blood T cell repertoires in COVID-19 (dated by TCRdb to about 2020). Receptors were amplified or captured by the immunoSEQ multiplex PCR assay. TCRdb's version of the immuneACCESS table is confined to in-frame rearrangements and falls short of the full clone set. An unresolved V gene accounts for under half of the shortfall where checked; the remainder is of unknown origin. For this sample there are 250,000 to 350,000 clones; around 82% appear just once. The ten largest clonotypes hold 0.7% to 0.9% of the sample. The specimen was peripheral blood. The receptor set was obtained from a human donor with COVID-19, enrolled during active disease. The donor label of this sample is uncertain.

The chain recombines TRBV7-2 with TRBJ1-2, with a possible D match to TRBD1 (5 bases). The CDR3 length is 15 residues. Germline V gene sequence: CDR1 SGHTA, CDR2 FQGNSA. V shed 0 bases and J shed 6 bases, with 14 bases lying between them. CDR3 sequence reads: CASSLATASGNGYTF. In DNA, the CDR3 is TGTGCCAGCAGCTTAGCCACAGCATCAGGGAATGGCTACACCTTC.

The chain links TRBV30 to TRBJ1-1; D is perhaps TRBD1 (5 bases). Germline CDR1 GTSNPN, CDR2 SVGIG (reference sequence). V gave up 2 bases and J gave up 1 base, with 8 bases separating them. This CDR3 has 13 amino acids. The CDR3 spells CAWSSQGNTEAFF. As DNA, the CDR3 is TGTGCCTGGAGTTCTCAGGGGAACACTGAAGCTTTCTTT. The complete variable domain, with remaining parts taken from reference TRBV30 and TRBJ1-1, reads SQTIHQWPATLVQPVGSPLSLECTVEGTSNPNLYWYRQAAGRGLQLLFYSVGIGQISSEVPQNLSASRPQDRQFILSSKKLLLSDSGFYLCAWSSQGNTEAFFGQGTRLTVV.

The rearrangement uses TRBV28 and TRBJ2-1; TRBD2 matches 16 bases. The CDR3 covers 19 residues. Trimming cost V 0 bases and J 0 bases; bases outside gene matches: 2. Germline assignment: CDR1 MDHEN and CDR2 SYDVKM. CDR3 sequence reads: CASSLWGLAGGSSYNEQFF. DNA of the CDR3: TGTGCCAGCAGTTTATGGGGACTAGCGGGAGGGAGCTCCTACAATGAGCAGTTCTTC.

The chain uses TRBV4-2 and TRBJ2-2; 10 bases are shared with TRBD1. The CDR3 runs 18 residues. The trim removed 4 bases at V and 2 bases at J, leaving 10 bases unmatched. From germline, CDR1 is LGHNA and CDR2 YNFKEQ. The CDR3 bases are TGTGCCAGCAGCCCACTGACAGGGGGCAGGTTTAACACCGGGGAGCTGTTTTTT. The encoded protein is CASSPLTGGRFNTGELFF.

This sequence joins TRBV30 and TRBJ1-4; possible D gene TRBD1, 5 bases. The germline V and J ends were trimmed by 0 bases and 4 bases, with 12 bases remaining between them. CDR1 GTSNPN and CDR2 SVGIG come from the germline V gene (reference sequence). The CDR3 extends over 15 amino acids. The CDR3 coding sequence is TGTGCCTGGAGTGTGGGGCCAGGAGATAATGAAAAACTGTTTTTT. It yields the protein CAWSVGPGDNEKLFF.

The chain combines TRBV5-4 with TRBJ2-1; no definite D call. The CDR3 has 15 residues. The germline CDR1 and CDR2 sequences are SGHNT and YYREEE (reference sequence). Trimming shortened V by 0 bases and J by 3 bases, and 10 bases separated the two germline ends. CDR3 in DNA: TGTGCCAGCAGCTTGGAGTTGGCCCACTACAATGAGCAGTTCTTC. Protein: CASSLELAHYNEQFF.

The chain employs TRBV7-9 and TRBJ1-4, with no clear D. The germline V gene has CDR1 SEHNR and CDR2 FQNEAQ (reference sequence). V was clipped by 5 bases and J by 2 bases, with 9 bases between them. The CDR3 is made up of 14 amino acids. CDR3 residues: CASSRIRTNEKLFF. The CDR3 DNA is TGTGCCAGCAGCCGGATCAGGACTAATGAAAAACTGTTTTTT.

The chain couples TRBV7-9 to TRBJ2-1; D is uncertain. V was clipped by 1 base and J by 8 bases, with 9 bases between them. Germline lookup yields CDR1 SEHNR and CDR2 FQNEAQ (reference sequence). The CDR3 has 13 amino acids. This chain's CDR3 is CASSLGSWDEQFF. The CDR3 DNA reads as TGTGCCAGCAGCTTAGGTAGCTGGGATGAGCAGTTCTTC.

Remarks on this clone: Other DNA variants within this sample encode the same CDR3. The chain recombines TRBV9 with TRBJ1-2; D gene ambiguous. Germline V lookup: CDR1 SGDLS, CDR2 YYNGEE. CDR3 length: 11 amino acids. The CDR3 region is CASSRDYGYTF. The CDR3 DNA is TGTGCTTCCTCCCGGGACTATGGCTACACCTTC.

The V and J genes are TRBV20-1 and TRBJ2-3; a weak D match, TRBD2 (5 bases). Germline loops: CDR1 DFQATT, CDR2 SNEGSKA (reference sequence). V gave up 1 base and J gave up 8 bases, with 7 bases separating them. This CDR3 comprises 11 residues. The DNA for the CDR3 is TGCAGTGCTAGAGGGGAGTTTACGCAGTATTTT. This codes for CSARGEFTQYF.

The J gene is TRBJ2-1, the V gene TRBV7-9, with 8 positions matching TRBD1. The trim removed 4 bases at V and 6 bases at J, leaving 20 bases unmatched. Germline CDR1 and CDR2: SEHNR and FQNEAQ (reference sequence). This CDR3 has 19 amino acids. The CDR3 DNA reads TGTGCCAGCAGCTCACCGGGACAGGAGACAACAACTCCCTTCAATGAGCAGTTCTTC. Encoded protein: CASSSPGQETTTPFNEQFF.

The CDR3 DNA sequence: TGCGCCAGCAGCTTTGCAGAGGCTAATGAAAAACTGTTTTTT. Translation gives CASSFAEANEKLFF. The chain combines TRBV5-1 with TRBJ1-4, with D uncertain. CDR3 length: 14 amino acids. Germline V gene lookup returns CDR1 SGHRS and CDR2 YFSETQ. Trimming removed 2 bases at V and 3 bases at J, with 8 bases between.

The chain carries TRBV6-5 and TRBJ1-6; 8 bases match TRBD1. The V gene's germline CDR1 is MNHEY and CDR2 SVGAGI. The junction had 13 bases not matched to a gene; V was cut back by 10 bases and J by 8 bases. The CDR3 spans 15 residues. The CDR3 here is CANSLEGQGYSPLHF. DNA for the CDR3: TGTGCCAACTCCCTAGAAGGACAGGGTTATTCACCCCTCCACTTT.

DNA of the CDR3: TGTGCCAGCGGCTCGCAGCGAACCACCGGGGAGCTGTTTTTT. This gives the protein CASGSQRTTGELFF. The chain employs TRBV11-2 and TRBJ2-2; D gene ambiguous. The CDR3 is 14 amino acids. Germline assignment: CDR1 SGHAT and CDR2 FQNNGV. Trimming stripped 8 bases from V and 4 bases from J, with 14 bases between.

This clone was found once. The chain combines TRBV6-6 with TRBJ2-1, with TRBD2 matching over 12 bases. Losses at the gene ends were 2 bases for V and 7 bases for J; bases not matched to a gene: 3. From germline, CDR1 is MNHNY and CDR2 SVGAGI (reference sequence). CDR3 size: 15 residues. Written as DNA, the CDR3 is TGTGCCAGCAGTTACCCTAGCGGGAGGGCGAATGAGCAGTTCTTC. Protein product: CASSYPSGRANEQFF.

This chain links TRBV18 with TRBJ1-5, with 8 bases matching TRBD1. J was trimmed by 4 bases and V by 4 bases; bases with no gene match: 9. CDR1 and CDR2 (germline): KGHSH, LQKENI. The CDR3 has 16 residues. The DNA for the CDR3 is TGTGCCAGCTCACTAACCGAGACAGGGGTGAATCAGCCCCAGCATTTT. Amino acids: CASSLTETGVNQPQHF.

The rearrangement uses TRBV9 and TRBJ2-7; D perhaps matches TRBD1 (6 bases). This CDR3 comprises 12 residues. Trimming left V 4 bases short and J 6 bases short, with 11 bases between. Germline loops: CDR1 SGDLS, CDR2 YYNGEE. CDR3 nucleotide sequence: TGTGCCAGCAGCCCCGGGACACCCGAGCAGTACTTC. Amino acid sequence: CASSPGTPEQYF.

V and J are TRBV5-5 and TRBJ1-2; 7 nucleotides agree with TRBD1. Germline values: CDR1 SGHKS, CDR2 YYEKEE (reference sequence). V shed 4 bases, J shed 4 bases, and the junction held 7 bases outside the gene matches. The CDR3 sequence is 14 residues long. The CDR3 is CASSPTTGSYGYTF. CDR3 DNA sequence: TGTGCCAGCAGCCCAACGACAGGGAGCTATGGCTACACCTTC.

This sequence joins TRBV5-1 and TRBJ1-3; 8 nucleotides agree with TRBD1. Germline CDR1 is SGHRS and CDR2 is YFSETQ. This CDR3 has 16 amino acids. V lost 0 bases to trimming and J lost 4 bases; unmatched junction nucleotides: 6. The CDR3 reads CASSLAGQAGGNTIYF. As DNA, the CDR3 is TGCGCCAGCAGCTTGGCGGGACAGGCTGGCGGAAACACCATATATTTT.

V usage is TRBV3-1 (or the pseudogene TRBV3-2) and J usage is TRBJ1-4, with D tentatively TRBD1 (6 bases). The CDR3 extends over 16 amino acids. Trimming took 4 bases from V and 7 from J, leaving 19 bases between them. The germline V gene encodes CDR1 LGHDT and CDR2 YNNKEL (reference sequence). The CDR3 loop is CASSPNGQGGGEKLFF. The CDR3 coding sequence is TGTGCCAGCAGCCCCAACGGTCAGGGAGGGGGTGAAAAACTGTTTTTT.

A remark on this clone: One end of the junction varies from germline; a read error may be responsible. The J gene is TRBJ2-1, the V gene TRBV7-7; D gene uncertain. This CDR3 has 13 residues. Germline CDR1 reads SSHAT; CDR2 reads FNYEAQ (reference sequence). CDR3 nucleotides: TGTGCTAGCAGCGATAACCTTAGATTTCAGCAGTTCTTC. Its translation: CASSDNLRFQQFF.

This clone was recorded only once. The genes are TRBV21-1 and TRBJ2-5; no check of the table's D call, TRBD1, against the DNA was made. TRBV21-1 is flagged as a pseudogene. The CDR3 consists of 16 residues. Written as DNA, the CDR3 is TGTGCCAGCAGCAATACCAGGGGGAGACCTGAAGAGACCCAGTACTTC. This sequence encodes CASSNTRGRPEETQYF.